This T cell receptor beta chain came from a study of T cell responses to AZD1222 COVID-19 vaccine. Here immunoSEQ multiplex PCR was the method, and the copy in TCRdb shows in-frame clones only, minus some. The data contain approximately 77,000 clones, approximately 83% of them singletons. Points from the study as a whole: Samples come after the peak T cell response, not at day 14. Baseline serology detected seropositivity in only five to seven AZD1222 recipients. Females outnumbered males among donors, who were mostly white British; clonal diversity was possibly underestimated.

Comment on this clone: Its target is not known.

The CDR3 is made up of 14 amino acids. Germline CDR1 SGHRS, CDR2 YFSETQ. With 7 bases removed from V and 1 base from J, the gap between germline ends came to 14 bases. The V gene is TRBV5-1, the J gene TRBJ1-1; a possible D gene is TRBD1 (5 bases). The clonotype comes from an adult who received the AZD1222 COVID-19 vaccine. The sample in question was peripheral blood, obtained 28 days after the second AZD1222 dose. Here the CDR3 reads CASVSGTGNTEAFF. The CDR3 bases are TGCGCCAGCGTTTCCGGGACGGGGAACACTGAAGCTTTCTTT.